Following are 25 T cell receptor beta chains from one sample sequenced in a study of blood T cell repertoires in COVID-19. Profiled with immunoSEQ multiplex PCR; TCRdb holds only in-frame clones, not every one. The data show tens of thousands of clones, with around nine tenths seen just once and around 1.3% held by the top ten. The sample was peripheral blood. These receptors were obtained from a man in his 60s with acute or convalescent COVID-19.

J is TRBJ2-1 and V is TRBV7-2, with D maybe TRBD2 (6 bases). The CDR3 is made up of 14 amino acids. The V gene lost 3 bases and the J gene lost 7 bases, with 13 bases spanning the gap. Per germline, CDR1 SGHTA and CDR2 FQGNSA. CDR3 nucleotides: TGTGCCAGCAGCTTGGGGCGGGGAAGGAATGAGCAGTTCTTC. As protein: CASSLGRGRNEQFF.

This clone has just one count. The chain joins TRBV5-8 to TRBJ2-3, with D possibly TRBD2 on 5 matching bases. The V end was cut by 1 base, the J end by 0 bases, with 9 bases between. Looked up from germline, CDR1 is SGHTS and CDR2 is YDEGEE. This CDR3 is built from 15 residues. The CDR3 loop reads CASSLYRTSTDTQYF. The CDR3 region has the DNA TGTGCCAGCAGCTTGTATCGGACTAGCACAGATACGCAGTATTTT.

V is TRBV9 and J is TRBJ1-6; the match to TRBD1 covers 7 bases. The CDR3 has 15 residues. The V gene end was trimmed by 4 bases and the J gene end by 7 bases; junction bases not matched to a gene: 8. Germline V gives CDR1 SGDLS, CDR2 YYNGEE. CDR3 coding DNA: TGTGCCAGCAGCCCCCGACAGGGACAAAATTCACCCCTCCACTTT. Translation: CASSPRQGQNSPLHF.

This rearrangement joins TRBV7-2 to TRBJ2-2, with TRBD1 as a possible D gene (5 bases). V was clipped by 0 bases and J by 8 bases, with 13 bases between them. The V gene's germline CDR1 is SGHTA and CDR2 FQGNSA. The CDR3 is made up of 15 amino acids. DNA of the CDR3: TGTGCCAGCAGCTTAGCCCAGGGTGGGCCGGGGGAGCTGTTTTTT. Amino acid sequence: CASSLAQGGPGELFF.

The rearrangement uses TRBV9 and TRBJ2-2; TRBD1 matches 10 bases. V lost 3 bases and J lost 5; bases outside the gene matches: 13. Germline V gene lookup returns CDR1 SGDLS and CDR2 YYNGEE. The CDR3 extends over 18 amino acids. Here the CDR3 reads CASSGRDRGRGVTGELFF. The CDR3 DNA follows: TGTGCCAGCAGCGGCCGGGACAGGGGCCGCGGGGTTACCGGGGAGCTGTTTTTT. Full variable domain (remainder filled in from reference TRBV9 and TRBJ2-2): DSGVTQTPKHLITATGQRVTLRCSPRSGDLSVYWYQQSLDQGLQFLIQYYNGEERAKGNILERFSAQQFPDLHSELNLSSLELGDSALYFCASSGRDRGRGVTGELFFGEGSRLTVL.

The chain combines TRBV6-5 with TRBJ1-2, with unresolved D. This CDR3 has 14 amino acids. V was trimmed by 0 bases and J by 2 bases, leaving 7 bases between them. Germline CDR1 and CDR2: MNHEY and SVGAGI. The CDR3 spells CASSYSGGNYGYTF. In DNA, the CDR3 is TGTGCCAGCAGTTACTCGGGAGGGAACTATGGCTACACCTTC.

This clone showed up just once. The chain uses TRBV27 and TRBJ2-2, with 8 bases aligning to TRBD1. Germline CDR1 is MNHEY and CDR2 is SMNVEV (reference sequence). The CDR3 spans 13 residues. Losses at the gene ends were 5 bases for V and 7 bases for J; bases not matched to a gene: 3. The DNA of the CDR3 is TGTGCCAGCAGTGCAGGGGGCCTCGGGGAGCTGTTTTTT. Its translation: CASSAGGLGELFF.

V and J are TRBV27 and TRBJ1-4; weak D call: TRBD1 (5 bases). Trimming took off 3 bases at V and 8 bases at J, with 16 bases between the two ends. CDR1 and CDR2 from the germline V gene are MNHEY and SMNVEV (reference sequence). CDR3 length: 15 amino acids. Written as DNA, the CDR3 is TGTGCCAGCAGTTTTATGTGGGGGGAAGGAGAAAAACTGTTTTTT. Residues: CASSFMWGEGEKLFF.

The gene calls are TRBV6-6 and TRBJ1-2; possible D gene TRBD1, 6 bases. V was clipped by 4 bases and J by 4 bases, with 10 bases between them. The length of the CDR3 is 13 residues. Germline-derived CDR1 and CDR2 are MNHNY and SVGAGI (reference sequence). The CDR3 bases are TGTGCCAGCAGTTCCGGACAGCTCTATGGCTACACCTTC. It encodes CASSSGQLYGYTF.

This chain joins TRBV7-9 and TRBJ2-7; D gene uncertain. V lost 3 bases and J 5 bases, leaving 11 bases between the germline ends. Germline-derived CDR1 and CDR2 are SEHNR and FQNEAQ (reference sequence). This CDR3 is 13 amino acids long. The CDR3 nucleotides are TGTGCCAGCAGCTTTGTGGCAACCCACGAGCAGTACTTC. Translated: CASSFVATHEQYF.

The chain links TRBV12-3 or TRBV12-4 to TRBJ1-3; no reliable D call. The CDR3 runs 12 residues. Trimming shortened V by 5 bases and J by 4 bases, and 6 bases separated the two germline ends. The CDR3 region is CASSPIGNTIYF. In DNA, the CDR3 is TGTGCCAGCAGTCCTATCGGAAACACCATATATTTT.

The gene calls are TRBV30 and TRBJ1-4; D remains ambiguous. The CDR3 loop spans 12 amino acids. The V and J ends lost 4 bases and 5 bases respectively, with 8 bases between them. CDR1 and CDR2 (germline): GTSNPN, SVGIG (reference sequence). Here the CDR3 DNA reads TGTGCCTGGAAACAGCCCAATGAAAAACTGTTTTTT. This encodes CAWKQPNEKLFF.

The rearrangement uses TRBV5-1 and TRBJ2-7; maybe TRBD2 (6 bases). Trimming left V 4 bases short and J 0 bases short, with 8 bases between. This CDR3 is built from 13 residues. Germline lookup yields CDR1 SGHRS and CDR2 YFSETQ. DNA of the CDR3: TGCGCCAGCAGCCGCGGGAACTCCTACGAGCAGTACTTC. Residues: CASSRGNSYEQYF. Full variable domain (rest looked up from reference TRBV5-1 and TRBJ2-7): KAGVTQTPRYLIKTRGQQVTLSCSPISGHRSVSWYQQTPGQGLQFLFEYFSETQRNKGNFPGRFSGRQFSNSRSEMNVSTLELGDSALYLCASSRGNSYEQYFGPGTRLTVT.

The CDR3 DNA is TGTGCCAGCAGTTTCTGGGACAGGGTCACCGGAGCCGGGGAGCTGTTTTTT. Protein sequence: CASSFWDRVTGAGELFF. The V call is TRBV27, the J call TRBJ2-2; 9 nucleotides line up with TRBD1. J was trimmed by 6 bases and V by 3 bases; bases with no gene match: 11. The CDR3 runs to 17 residues. CDR1 MNHEY and CDR2 SMNVEV come from the germline V gene (reference sequence).

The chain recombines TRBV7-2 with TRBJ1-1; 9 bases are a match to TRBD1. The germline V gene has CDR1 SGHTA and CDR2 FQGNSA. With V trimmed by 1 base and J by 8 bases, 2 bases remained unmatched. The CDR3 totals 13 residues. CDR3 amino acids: CASSLGGTGEAFF. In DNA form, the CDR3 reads TGTGCCAGCAGCTTAGGGGGGACAGGGGAAGCTTTCTTT. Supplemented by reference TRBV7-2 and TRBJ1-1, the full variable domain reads GAGVSQSPSNKVTEKGKDVELRCDPISGHTALYWYRQSLGQGLEFLIYFQGNSAPDKSGLPSDRFSAERTGGSVSTLTIQRTQQEDSAVYLCASSLGGTGEAFFGQGTRLTVV.

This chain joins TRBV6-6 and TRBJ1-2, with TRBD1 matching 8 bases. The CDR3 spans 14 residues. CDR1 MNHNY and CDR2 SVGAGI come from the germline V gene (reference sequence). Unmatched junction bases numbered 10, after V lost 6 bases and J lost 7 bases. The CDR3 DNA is TGTGCCAGCAGACCCCCTGGACAGGGCGGTGGCTACACCTTC. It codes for CASRPPGQGGGYTF.

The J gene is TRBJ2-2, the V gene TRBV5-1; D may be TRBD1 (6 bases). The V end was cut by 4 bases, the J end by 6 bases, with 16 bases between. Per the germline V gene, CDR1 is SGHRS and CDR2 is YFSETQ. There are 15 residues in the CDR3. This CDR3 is CASSPRTALPGELFF. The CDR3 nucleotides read TGCGCCAGCAGCCCTCGGACAGCCTTACCCGGGGAGCTGTTTTTT.

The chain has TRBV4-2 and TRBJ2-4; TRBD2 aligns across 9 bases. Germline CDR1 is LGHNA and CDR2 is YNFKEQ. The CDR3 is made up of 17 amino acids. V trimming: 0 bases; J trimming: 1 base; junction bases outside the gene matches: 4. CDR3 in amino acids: CASSQETAGGAKNIQYF. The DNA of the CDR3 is TGTGCCAGCAGCCAAGAGACGGCGGGGGGGGCCAAAAACATTCAGTACTTC.

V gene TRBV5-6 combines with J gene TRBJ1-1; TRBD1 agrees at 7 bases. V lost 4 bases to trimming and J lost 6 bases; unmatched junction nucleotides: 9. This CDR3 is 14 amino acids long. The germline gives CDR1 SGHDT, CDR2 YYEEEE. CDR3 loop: CASSLGTAISEAFF. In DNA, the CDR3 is TGTGCCAGCAGCCTAGGGACAGCTATTTCTGAAGCTTTCTTT.

CDR3 region: CASSFVTSGGYEQYF. DNA of the CDR3: TGTGCCAGCAGCTTCGTGACTAGCGGGGGCTACGAGCAGTACTTC. The rearrangement joins TRBV5-6 to TRBJ2-7; 12 bases line up with TRBD2. CDR3 size: 15 residues. The J segment lost 3 bases and the V segment lost 2 bases, leaving 3 bases of the junction unmatched. Germline V gene sequence: CDR1 SGHDT, CDR2 YYEEEE.

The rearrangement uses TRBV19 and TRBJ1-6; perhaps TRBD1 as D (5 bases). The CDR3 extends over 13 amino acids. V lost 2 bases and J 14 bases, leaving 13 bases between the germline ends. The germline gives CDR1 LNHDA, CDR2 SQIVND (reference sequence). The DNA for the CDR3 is TGTGCCAGTAGTATAAGGGGCGGAGGGGCCCTCCACTTT. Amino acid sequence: CASSIRGGGALHF.

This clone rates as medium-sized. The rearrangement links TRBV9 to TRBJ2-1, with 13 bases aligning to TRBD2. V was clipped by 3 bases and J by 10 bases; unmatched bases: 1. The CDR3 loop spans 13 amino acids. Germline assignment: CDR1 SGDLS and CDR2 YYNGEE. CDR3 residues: CASSEGLAGEQFF. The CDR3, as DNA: TGTGCCAGCAGCGAGGGACTAGCGGGGGAGCAGTTCTTC.

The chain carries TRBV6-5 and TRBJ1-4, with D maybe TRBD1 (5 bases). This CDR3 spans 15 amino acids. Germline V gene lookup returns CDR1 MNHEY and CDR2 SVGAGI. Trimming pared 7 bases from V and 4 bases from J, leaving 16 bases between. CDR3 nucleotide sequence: TGTGCCAGCAACTCGGGAGGGGCCGATAATGAAAAACTGTTTTTT. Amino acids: CASNSGGADNEKLFF.

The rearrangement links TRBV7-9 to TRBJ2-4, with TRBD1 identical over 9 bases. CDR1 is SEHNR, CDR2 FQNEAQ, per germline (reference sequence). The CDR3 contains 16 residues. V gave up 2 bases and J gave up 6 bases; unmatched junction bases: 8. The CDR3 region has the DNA TGTGCCAGCAGCTTATCTGGACAGGGGATTTTAAACATTCAGTACTTC. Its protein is CASSLSGQGILNIQYF.

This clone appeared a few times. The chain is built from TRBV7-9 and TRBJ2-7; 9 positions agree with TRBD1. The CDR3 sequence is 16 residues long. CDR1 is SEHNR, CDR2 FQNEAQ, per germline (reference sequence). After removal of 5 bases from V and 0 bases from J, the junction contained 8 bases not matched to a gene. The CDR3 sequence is CASSGTGTGFSYEQYF. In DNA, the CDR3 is TGTGCCAGCAGCGGTACCGGGACAGGGTTCTCCTACGAGCAGTACTTC.